This TCR beta chain was obtained from a study of identical twins. TCRdb fed the 5' RACE reads into MiXCR, producing one record per CDR3 protein. Of 1.5 million to 2 million distinct CDR3 sequences listed, 25% to 35% were seen once; the top ten hold 0.27%. Germline CDR1 is LGHDT and CDR2 is YNNKEL (reference sequence). The CDR3 totals 18 residues. Deletions cut 1 base from V and 0 bases from J, with 15 bases between. The study's findings and limits: Findings came from cross-sectional statistics, without long-term follow-up of donors. An excess of low generation probability was shown by twin-shared out-of-frame alpha sequences. Excess sharing between twins was weaker in beta out-of-frame sequences.

A note on this clonotype: The antigen remains undetermined.

The receptor was derived from a newborn girl in good health. The sample comprised cord blood. This chain joins TRBV3-1 and TRBJ1-4; tentative D call: TRBD1 (5 bases). For the CDR3, the DNA is TGTGCCAGCAGCCAAGTAGGGGCAACGGCTGCAACTAATGAAAAACTGTTTTTT. Protein product: CASSQVGATAATNEKLFF. The entire variable domain, with the rest obtained from reference TRBV3-1 and TRBJ1-4, is as follows: DTAVSQTPKYLVTQMGNDKSIKCEQNLGHDTMYWYKQDSKKFLKIMFSYNNKELIINETVPNRFSPKSPDKAHLNLHINSLELGDSAVYFCASSQVGATAATNEKLFFGSGTQLSVL.